The 19 T cell receptor beta chains below come from one sample, sequenced in a study of blood T cell repertoires in COVID-19 (dated by TCRdb to 2018 to 2021). The library was made by the immunoSEQ multiplex PCR assay. The source is immuneACCESS, and TCRdb retained only in-frame sequences with V and J called. Part of the clones is not carried over; for the studies checked, unresolved V genes explain less than half of this, and the remainder is unexplained. The sample table contains about 270,000 clones; only one count was recorded for approximately 90% of them. The ten largest clones add up to 4% of the sample. Sequenced input: peripheral blood. Source of these receptors: a man in his sixties who had recovered from COVID-19.

The V gene is TRBV19, the J gene TRBJ1-2, with TRBD1 matching over 7 bases. This CDR3 is 14 amino acids long. Germline lookup yields CDR1 LNHDA and CDR2 SQIVND (reference sequence). V lost 4 bases and J lost 4; bases outside the gene matches: 6. This CDR3 reads CASSRGDRPYGYTF. DNA of the CDR3: TGTGCCAGTAGTAGAGGGGACAGACCCTATGGCTACACCTTC.

The chain combines TRBV7-6 with TRBJ2-2; 10 nucleotides line up with TRBD1. The CDR3 has 15 amino acids. The V segment lost 5 bases and the J segment 6 bases; nucleotides outside the gene matches: 6. Germline V CDR1 and CDR2: SGHVS, FNYEAQ. Written as DNA, the CDR3 is TGTGCCAGCAGCCGAGGACAGGGGGTTCCCGGGGAGCTGTTTTTT. It encodes CASSRGQGVPGELFF.

V and J are TRBV29-1 and TRBJ2-5; 7 bases match TRBD2. The CDR3 consists of 16 residues. Germline CDR1 is SQVTM and CDR2 is ANQGSEA. The V segment lost 0 bases and the J segment 7 bases; nucleotides outside the gene matches: 14. This chain's CDR3 is CSVEDSGSGVLGTQYF. DNA of the CDR3: TGCAGCGTTGAAGATTCGGGCAGCGGGGTACTGGGGACCCAGTACTTC.

The chain links TRBV9 to TRBJ2-7; 7 nucleotides agree with TRBD2. The CDR3 loop spans 16 amino acids. CDR1 is SGDLS, CDR2 YYNGEE, per germline. V shed 4 bases, J shed 4 bases, and the junction held 14 bases outside the gene matches. CDR3 region: CASSPTGDGGSYEQYF. In nucleotides, the CDR3 is TGTGCCAGCAGCCCCACCGGGGACGGGGGGTCATACGAGCAGTACTTC.

The chain links TRBV6-5 to TRBJ1-1; D not certain. V was cut by 0 bases and J by 1 base, with 6 bases left in between. Germline CDR1 and CDR2: MNHEY and SVGAGI. The CDR3 consists of 14 residues. Here the CDR3 DNA reads TGTGCCAGCAGTTACTCTTCCAGGAACACTGAAGCTTTCTTT. This translates into CASSYSSRNTEAFF.

The chain is built from TRBV5-6 and TRBJ2-1; 14 bases are shared with TRBD2. The CDR3 loop spans 18 amino acids. Germline trimming cut 4 bases from V and 9 bases from J; bases unmatched to any gene: 15. In germline, CDR1 is SGHDT, CDR2 YYEEEE. Here the CDR3 DNA reads TGTGCCAGCAGCCCGACTAGCGGGGGGGCCAGAAGGTTCAGTGAGCAGTTCTTC. Residues: CASSPTSGGARRFSEQFF.

V gene TRBV6-4 combines with J gene TRBJ2-1; 10 nucleotides agree with TRBD1. The germline gives CDR1 MRHNA, CDR2 SNTAGT. With V trimmed by 4 bases and J by 8 bases, 5 bases remained unmatched. This CDR3 is built from 14 residues. CDR3 amino acids: CASSGLGQGDEQFF. The CDR3 nucleotides are TGTGCCAGCAGTGGCCTCGGACAGGGGGATGAGCAGTTCTTC.

The gene calls are TRBV4-2 and TRBJ2-7, with a possible D match to TRBD1 (6 bases). The CDR3 is 15 residues long. CDR1 and CDR2 from the germline V gene are LGHNA and YNFKEQ. V lost 0 bases, J lost 5 bases, and 14 bases lay in between. The CDR3 is CASSQEPGHSNEQYF. The CDR3 bases are TGTGCCAGCAGCCAAGAACCGGGACACAGCAACGAGCAGTACTTC.

V and J are TRBV7-2 and TRBJ2-1, with 14 bases aligning to TRBD2. CDR1 and CDR2 from the germline V gene are SGHTA and FQGNSA. Unmatched junction bases numbered 8, after V lost 6 bases and J lost 10 bases. The CDR3 has 15 amino acids. CDR3 bases: TGTGCCAGCAGTCAGACTAGCGGGGGGGCTTGGGAGCAGTTCTTC. Its protein is CASSQTSGGAWEQFF.

The V call is TRBV19, the J call TRBJ2-5, with 7 bases lining up with TRBD1. The CDR3 spans 16 residues. V lost 3 bases and J lost 1; bases outside the gene matches: 8. CDR1 LNHDA and CDR2 SQIVND come from the germline V gene (reference sequence). The CDR3 bases are TGTGCCAGTAGTATTCGGCCGACAGGGTCCCAAGAGACCCAGTACTTC. Protein sequence: CASSIRPTGSQETQYF.

In DNA form, the CDR3 reads TGTGCCATCAGTGAGAGACAGGGGGCAAATGGCTACACCTTC. It is translated as CAISERQGANGYTF. The gene calls are TRBV10-3 and TRBJ1-2; 10 positions agree with TRBD1. The trim removed 2 bases at V and 6 bases at J, leaving 3 bases unmatched. Germline CDR1 ENHRY, CDR2 SYGVKD. This CDR3 region has 14 residues.

V is TRBV3-1 (or the pseudogene TRBV3-2) and J is TRBJ2-2; 8 bases fit TRBD2. V shed 4 bases, J shed 5 bases, and the junction held 6 bases outside the gene matches. The CDR3 loop spans 15 amino acids. Germline CDR1 reads LGHDT; CDR2 reads YNNKEL (reference sequence). CDR3: CASSPSGGLTGELFF. The DNA for the CDR3 is TGTGCCAGCAGCCCAAGCGGGGGACTTACCGGGGAGCTGTTTTTT.

V is TRBV6-5 and J is TRBJ2-1; 7 bases match TRBD2. Germline V gene data show CDR1 as MNHEY and CDR2 as SVGAGI. With 11 bases clipped from V and 8 bases from J, the junction kept 9 bases outside the gene matches. This CDR3 spans 12 amino acids. CDR3 amino acids: CAGGGGFHEQFF. DNA of the CDR3: TGTGCCGGGGGGGGAGGGTTCCATGAGCAGTTCTTC.

The gene calls are TRBV29-1 and TRBJ2-1, with 12 bases lining up with TRBD2. Germline CDR1 and CDR2: SQVTM and ANQGSEA. The CDR3 is 17 residues long. After removal of 2 bases from V and 4 bases from J, the junction contained 9 bases not matched to a gene. The CDR3 nucleotides read TGCAGCGTTGAATACCAAACTAGCGGGGGGTTGTACAATGAGCAGTTCTTC. Translated, it gives CSVEYQTSGGLYNEQFF.

The chain joins TRBV6-1 to TRBJ2-4; D uncertain. The CDR3 loop spans 15 amino acids. Germline assignment: CDR1 MNHNS and CDR2 SASEGT. The germline V and J ends were trimmed by 2 bases and 7 bases, with 15 bases remaining between them. The CDR3 reads CASSEWSQATNIQYF. CDR3 nucleotides: TGTGCCAGCAGTGAATGGTCGCAAGCGACGAACATTCAGTACTTC.

The chain combines TRBV5-1 with TRBJ2-3, with D maybe TRBD1 (6 bases). Germline lookup yields CDR1 SGHRS and CDR2 YFSETQ. V gave up 5 bases and J gave up 3 bases, with 16 bases separating them. This CDR3 is 15 amino acids long. The CDR3 nucleotides are TGCGCCAGCAGAGATGAAATACAGGGTACAGATACGCAGTATTTT. This sequence encodes CASRDEIQGTDTQYF.

V usage is TRBV29-1 and J usage is TRBJ1-5, with a tentative D call TRBD1 (5 bases). This CDR3 comprises 12 residues. CDR1 and CDR2 (germline): SQVTM, ANQGSEA. V was cut by 3 bases and J by 7 bases, with 10 bases left in between. This chain's CDR3 is CSVEVGGQPQHF. CDR3 nucleotide sequence: TGCAGCGTTGAGGTGGGGGGACAGCCCCAGCATTTT.

V is TRBV18 and J is TRBJ1-2; D possibly corresponds to TRBD1 (6 bases). Between the trimmed V and J ends, which lost 3 bases and 1 base, there was a span of 9 bases. This CDR3 is 14 amino acids long. Germline assignment: CDR1 KGHSH and CDR2 LQKENI. The CDR3 here is CASSPVDSNYGYTF. Written as DNA, the CDR3 is TGTGCCAGCTCACCGGTGGACAGTAACTATGGCTACACCTTC.

The chain joins TRBV27 to TRBJ2-7; the D is unclear. This CDR3 has 13 residues. CDR1 MNHEY and CDR2 SMNVEV come from the germline V gene (reference sequence). Trimming left V 5 bases short and J 4 bases short, with 12 bases between. CDR3 loop: CASSLRVGYEQYF. The CDR3 coding sequence is TGTGCCAGCAGTCTCCGGGTCGGTTACGAGCAGTACTTC.